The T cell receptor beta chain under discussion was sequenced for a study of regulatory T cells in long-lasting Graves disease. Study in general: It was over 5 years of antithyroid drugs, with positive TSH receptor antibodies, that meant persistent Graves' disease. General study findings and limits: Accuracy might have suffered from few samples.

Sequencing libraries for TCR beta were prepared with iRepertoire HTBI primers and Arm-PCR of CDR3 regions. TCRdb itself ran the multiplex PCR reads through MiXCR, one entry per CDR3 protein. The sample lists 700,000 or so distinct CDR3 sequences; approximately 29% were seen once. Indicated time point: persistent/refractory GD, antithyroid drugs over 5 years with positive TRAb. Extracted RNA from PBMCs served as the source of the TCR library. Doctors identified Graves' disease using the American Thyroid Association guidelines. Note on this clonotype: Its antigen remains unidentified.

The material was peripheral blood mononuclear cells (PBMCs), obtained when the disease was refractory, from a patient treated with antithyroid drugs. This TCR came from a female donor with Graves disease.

CDR3 amino acids: CASSQRQGLMNTEAFF. The DNA of the CDR3 is TGTGCCAGCAGCCAACGACAGGGGCTTATGAACACTGAAGCTTTCTTT. The gene calls are TRBV3-1 and TRBJ1-1; 8 nucleotides agree with TRBD1. Losses at the gene ends were 2 bases for V and 0 bases for J; bases not matched to a gene: 5. CDR3 length equals 16 residues. Germline values: CDR1 LGHDT, CDR2 YNNKEL (reference sequence).